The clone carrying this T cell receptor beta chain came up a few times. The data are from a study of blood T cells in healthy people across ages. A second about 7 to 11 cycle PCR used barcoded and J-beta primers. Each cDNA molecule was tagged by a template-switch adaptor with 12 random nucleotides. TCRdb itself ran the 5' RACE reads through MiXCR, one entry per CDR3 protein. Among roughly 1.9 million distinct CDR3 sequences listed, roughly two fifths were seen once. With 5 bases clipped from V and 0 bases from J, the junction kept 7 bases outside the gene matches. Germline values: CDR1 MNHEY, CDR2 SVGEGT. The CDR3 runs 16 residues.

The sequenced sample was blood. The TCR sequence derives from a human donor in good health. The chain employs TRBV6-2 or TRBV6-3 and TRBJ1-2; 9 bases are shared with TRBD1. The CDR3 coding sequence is TGTGCCAGCAGTGCCGGGACAGGGAGGTCTAACTATGGCTACACCTTC. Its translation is CASSAGTGRSNYGYTF.